Following are 19 T cell receptor beta chains from one sample sequenced in a study of long-term antiretroviral therapy in people with HIV. This was the immunoSEQ v3.0 assay at survey level. Profiling relied on immunoSEQ multiplex PCR, and the TCRdb table lists in-frame clones only, not all of them. The table records under 30,000 clones, 90% to 95% of them present only once. The sample here was unsorted PBMCs, taken less than 5 years after starting antiretroviral therapy. The receptors here all came from a woman in her forties or fifties with HIV.

The chain links TRBV6-1 to TRBJ2-5, with a weak D call TRBD2 (5 bases). The CDR3 is 15 residues long. The germline V gene encodes CDR1 MNHNS and CDR2 SASEGT. V lost 3 bases to trimming and J lost 1 base, with 12 bases between them. The CDR3 spells CASSDLKRPQETQYF. CDR3 coding DNA: TGTGCCAGCAGTGACCTGAAGCGGCCCCAAGAGACCCAGTACTTC.

The chain couples TRBV6-5 to TRBJ1-1; no firm D call. The CDR3 extends over 13 amino acids. CDR1 is MNHEY and CDR2 is SVGAGI in the germline V gene. V was shortened by 7 bases and J by 1 base, with 10 bases between the two germline ends. The DNA of the CDR3 is TGTGCCAGCACGGCCTTTCCGAACACTGAAGCTTTCTTT. Translating gives CASTAFPNTEAFF.

The chain is built from TRBV29-1 and TRBJ2-7; 9 bases map to TRBD1. Trimming removed 4 bases from V and 3 bases from J; junction bases left unmatched: 4. The germline CDR1 and CDR2 sequences are SQVTM and ANQGSEA. There are 13 residues in the CDR3. The CDR3: CSVAGTGNYEQYF. In DNA, the CDR3 is TGCAGCGTTGCAGGGACAGGGAACTACGAGCAGTACTTC.

The chain links TRBV4-3 to TRBJ2-7; perhaps D is TRBD1 or TRBD2 (5 bases each). The germline gives CDR1 LGHNA, CDR2 YSLEER. This CDR3 has 17 amino acids. Trimming removed 0 bases from V and 1 base from J, with 16 bases in between. In nucleotides, the CDR3 is TGCGCCAGCAGCCAAGATTCGGGGCCAGGGCGGTCCTACGAGCAGTACTTC. Encoded protein: CASSQDSGPGRSYEQYF.

The rearrangement links TRBV27 to TRBJ1-5; 9 bases agree with TRBD1. In germline, CDR1 is MNHEY, CDR2 SMNVEV (reference sequence). The CDR3 contains 15 residues. V shed 2 bases, J shed 6 bases, and the junction held 5 bases outside the gene matches. CDR3 coding DNA: TGTGCCAGCAGTTTACACAGGGGGCGCATTCAGCCCCAGCATTTT. Protein product: CASSLHRGRIQPQHF.

V gene TRBV19 combines with J gene TRBJ2-1; 10 positions match TRBD2. Germline V lookup: CDR1 LNHDA, CDR2 SQIVND (reference sequence). CDR3 length equals 14 residues. V dropped 2 bases and J dropped 9; count of bases not matched to a gene: 4. The CDR3 DNA sequence: TGTGCCAGTAGTATAAGGCTAGCGGGAGTTGAGCAGTTCTTC. This sequence encodes CASSIRLAGVEQFF.

This chain joins TRBV9 and TRBJ2-7, with D perhaps given as TRBD1 or TRBD2 (5 bases each). V was clipped by 0 bases and J by 6 bases, with 10 bases between them. This CDR3 has 13 amino acids. CDR1 and CDR2 (germline): SGDLS, YYNGEE. The CDR3 region has the DNA TGTGCCAGCAGCGTAGCTGTAGGGACCGAGCAGTACTTC. It specifies CASSVAVGTEQYF.

The genes are TRBV28 and TRBJ1-2, with D possibly matching TRBD1 (5 bases). Per germline, CDR1 MDHEN and CDR2 SYDVKM. There are 15 residues in the CDR3. The ends were cut back, 5 bases at V and 6 bases at J, with 19 bases in the middle. CDR3 DNA sequence: TGTGCCAGCAGTCCTACCCCGAGGGGTTGGGATGGCTACACCTTC. Protein product: CASSPTPRGWDGYTF.

J is TRBJ2-7 and V is TRBV7-8, with 8 nucleotides matching TRBD2. The CDR3 contains 16 residues. Germline trimming cut 5 bases from V and 5 bases from J; bases unmatched to any gene: 14. Germline assignment: CDR1 SGHVS and CDR2 FQNEAQ. The CDR3 DNA sequence: TGTGCCAGCAGCCCGCGAGCGGGAGCGTCGTCCGACGAGCAGTACTTC. Encoded protein: CASSPRAGASSDEQYF.

V usage is TRBV29-1 and J usage is TRBJ2-1; 10 bases match TRBD2. The V gene end was trimmed by 5 bases and the J gene end by 2 bases; junction bases not matched to a gene: 3. The CDR3 has 14 residues. The germline V gene has CDR1 SQVTM and CDR2 ANQGSEA. For the CDR3, the DNA is TGCAGCGTTCGGGGGACTAGCGCCTACAATGAGCAGTTCTTC. This translates into CSVRGTSAYNEQFF.

This chain joins TRBV5-5 and TRBJ1-5; D ambiguous. The CDR3 loop spans 14 amino acids. The V gene lost 6 bases and the J gene lost 7 bases, with 17 bases spanning the gap. Germline CDR1 SGHKS, CDR2 YYEKEE (reference sequence). CDR3: CASTAGPLTQPQHF. In DNA, the CDR3 is TGTGCCAGCACCGCCGGGCCCTTAACCCAGCCCCAGCATTTT.

This clone was detected once. The V call is TRBV7-6, the J call TRBJ2-3; perhaps TRBD1 as D (5 bases). The CDR3 covers 15 residues. Germline lookup yields CDR1 SGHVS and CDR2 FNYEAQ. Trimming removed 2 bases from V and 0 bases from J, with 9 bases in between. The CDR3 DNA sequence: TGTGCCAGCAGCTTAAGACAGCTTAGCACAGATACGCAGTATTTT. Protein: CASSLRQLSTDTQYF. The complete variable domain, with remaining parts taken from reference TRBV7-6 and TRBJ2-3, reads GAGVSQSPRYKVTKRGQDVALRCDPISGHVSLYWYRQALGQGPEFLTYFNYEAQQDKSGLPNDRFSAERPEGSISTLTIQRTEQRDSAMYRCASSLRQLSTDTQYFGPGTRLTVL.

The genes are TRBV6-1 and TRBJ2-7; 7 bases match TRBD2. The CDR3 contains 14 residues. Germline V gene lookup returns CDR1 MNHNS and CDR2 SASEGT. Trimming removed 2 bases from V and 3 bases from J; junction bases left unmatched: 4. The CDR3 nucleotides are TGTGCCAGCAGTGAAACGGGACTAAACTACGAGCAGTACTTC. Amino acids: CASSETGLNYEQYF.

This chain joins TRBV10-3 and TRBJ2-2; TRBD2 might be the D (6 bases). Trimming removed 5 bases from V and 4 bases from J, with 14 bases in between. Germline assignment: CDR1 ENHRY and CDR2 SYGVKD. The CDR3 covers 15 residues. CDR3 protein: CAISNAGSGTGELFF. CDR3 bases: TGTGCCATCAGTAACGCGGGAAGCGGCACCGGGGAGCTGTTTTTT.

CDR3 protein: CASSSGVPIYYGYTF. As DNA, the CDR3 is TGTGCCAGCAGCTCAGGGGTTCCGATCTATTATGGCTACACCTTC. This chain connects TRBV28 to TRBJ1-2; D is perhaps TRBD1 (6 bases). From germline, CDR1 is MDHEN and CDR2 SYDVKM. The V gene lost 6 bases and the J gene lost 5 bases, with 19 bases spanning the gap. The CDR3 covers 15 residues.

V is TRBV28 and J is TRBJ1-1; TRBD1 matches at 7 bases. The CDR3 has 10 residues. Germline CDR1 and CDR2: MDHEN and SYDVKM. The V segment lost 5 bases and the J segment 10 bases; nucleotides outside the gene matches: 1. CDR3 DNA: TGTGCCAGCAGTCCAGGGGGAGCTTTCTTT. The encoded protein is CASSPGGAFF.

The CDR3 sequence: CASSLSTGLGYEQYF. The DNA of the CDR3 is TGTGCCAGCAGCTTATCAACGGGACTAGGGTACGAGCAGTACTTC. The rearrangement uses TRBV7-9 and TRBJ2-7; 8 bases fit TRBD2. Germline V CDR1 and CDR2: SEHNR, FQNEAQ (reference sequence). This CDR3 is built from 15 residues. Trimming cost V 2 bases and J 4 bases; bases outside gene matches: 7.

This chain uses TRBV5-1 with TRBJ2-3; D is uncertain. The germline CDR1 and CDR2 sequences are SGHRS and YFSETQ. Trimming removed 0 bases at V and 2 bases at J, with 7 bases between. The CDR3 totals 14 residues. The chain's CDR3 is CASSLAGTTDTQYF. In DNA, the CDR3 is TGCGCCAGCAGCTTGGCCGGCACCACAGATACGCAGTATTTT. The full variable domain, completed using reference TRBV5-1 and TRBJ2-3, is KAGVTQTPRYLIKTRGQQVTLSCSPISGHRSVSWYQQTPGQGLQFLFEYFSETQRNKGNFPGRFSGRQFSNSRSEMNVSTLELGDSALYLCASSLAGTTDTQYFGPGTRLTVL.

This chain uses TRBV6-6 with TRBJ2-2; 10 bases match TRBD1. In germline, CDR1 is MNHNY, CDR2 SVGAGI (reference sequence). Trimming at V came to 5 bases and at J to 9 bases, leaving 12 bases not matched to a gene. CDR3 length: 16 amino acids. The CDR3 DNA follows: TGTGCCAGCAGTCACCGGGACAGGGGAGCGTTCAGGGAGCTGTTTTTT. It translates to CASSHRDRGAFRELFF.